This T cell receptor beta chain was identified during a study of T cells in Graves' hyperthyroidism and ophthalmopathy. Whole-study results and caveats: Within blood appeared most thyroid clonotypes that had expanded above 0.001. Model output signaled ophthalmopathy a median 6.5 months ahead of onset.

Note on this clonotype: What it recognizes is unknown.

A patient was excluded if there was uncontrolled infection, other autoimmune disease, pregnancy or lactation. The source material, RNA transcripts, was used to amplify TCR beta CDR3 regions. The primer set for the first-round RT-PCR of the TCR CDR3 was HTBI. TCRdb analysed the multiplex PCR reads with MiXCR anew, one entry per CDR3 protein. This table has some 620,000 distinct CDR3 sequences, 15% to 20% appearing once. The sample consisted of blood. This TCR was recovered from a woman aged 25-40 years with Graves' hyperthyroidism.

The CDR3 is CASSASGGRATGELFF. CDR3 DNA: TGTGCCAGCAGCGCCAGCGGGGGGAGGGCCACCGGGGAGCTGTTTTTT. This chain joins TRBV9 and TRBJ2-2; 9 bases align to TRBD2. Per germline, CDR1 SGDLS and CDR2 YYNGEE. With 3 bases clipped from V and 4 bases from J, the junction kept 7 bases outside the gene matches. This CDR3 comprises 16 residues.